This record looks at one T cell receptor (beta chain) sequence and its context. Its matching antigen is unknown. There are 14 residues in the CDR3. Germline loops: CDR1 MDHEN, CDR2 SYDVKM. The authors made the TRB cDNA libraries by 5' RACE using UMI labels. TCRdb reprocessed the 5' RACE reads and keeps a single row for each CDR3 protein, giving no DNA. The table for this sample gives some 150,000 distinct CDR3 sequences. This record comes from a study of CXCR3-negative and CXCR3-positive naive CD8 T cells. Broader study findings: For CXCR3-positive naive cells, TRB CDR3s were more hydrophobic than those of CXCR3-negative naive cells.

Naivety in CD8+ T cells corresponded to a CD45RO-CCR7+CD27+CD95- phenotype. The chain couples TRBV28 to TRBJ1-5. The sequencing input was naive CXCR3+ CD8+ T cells from blood. The subset here: CD45RO-CCR7+CD27+CD95- naive CD8+ T cells expressing CXCR3 (TNR3+). The receptor was derived from a human donor in good health. Some clones in this sample may be carry-over from other donors' samples. This CDR3 reads CASSITDSNQPQHF.